A selection of T cell receptor beta chains follows, all from one sample in a study of T cell responses to AZD1222 COVID-19 vaccine. Profiling relied on immunoSEQ multiplex PCR, and the TCRdb table lists in-frame clones only, not all of them. Of around 160,000 clones detected, roughly nine tenths appear once; the ten largest clones hold over 1.1%. Sequenced here: peripheral blood, sampled on day 0 of AZD1222 vaccination. The receptors stem from an adult in good health. The CDR3 runs from the conserved cysteine through the conserved F or W. Fields, in order: J gene, CDR3 length, clone size, D gene, V gene, CDR3 protein, CDR3 DNA. The D gene is left open where the match is weak. Only part of the rows carry a size: once, few, many, or a class if the clone is expanded.

TRBJ1-6,16,-,-,TRBV18,CASSPGKSSYNSPLHF,TGTGCCAGCTCGCCCGGGAAGAGCTCCTATAATTCACCCCTCCACTTT
TRBJ1-5,13,-,-,TRBV19,CASSTGGNQPQHF,TGTGCCAGTAGTACGGGAGGCAATCAGCCCCAGCATTTT
TRBJ2-7,13,-,-,TRBV28,CASRPRVSYEQYF,TGTGCCAGCAGACCCAGGGTCTCCTACGAGCAGTACTTC
TRBJ2-1,13,few,TRBD2,TRBV27,CASSRTSGNEQFF,TGTGCCAGCAGCCGAACTAGCGGCAATGAGCAGTTCTTC
TRBJ1-5,14,few,-,TRBV5-1,CASSLVGENQPQHF,TGCGCCAGCAGCTTGGTAGGGGAAAATCAGCCCCAGCATTTT
TRBJ1-3,12,-,-,TRBV11-2,CASSPAWNTIYF,TGTGCCAGCAGCCCAGCCTGGAACACCATATATTTT
TRBJ1-5,14,-,TRBD1,TRBV5-1,CASSLETGYQPQHF,TGCGCCAGCAGCTTGGAGACAGGGTACCAGCCCCAGCATTTT
TRBJ1-1,15,-,-,TRBV13,CASSPPRREGTEAFF,TGTGCCAGCAGCCCCCCCCGTAGGGAAGGCACTGAAGCTTTCTTT
TRBJ1-4,19,-,TRBD1,TRBV10-2,CASSEGLGEGAGTNEKLFF,TGCGCCAGCAGTGAAGGATTGGGAGAGGGGGCAGGGACTAATGAAAAACTGTTTTTT
TRBJ1-1,13,-,-,TRBV7-2,CASSQTREAEAFF,TGTGCCAGCAGCCAAACACGGGAGGCTGAAGCTTTCTTT
TRBJ1-6,15,-,TRBD1,TRBV19,CASSLTGGENSPLHF,TGTGCCAGTAGCCTGACAGGGGGCGAAAATTCACCCCTCCACTTT
TRBJ2-1,18,-,TRBD2,TRBV7-2,CASSLESSGASSYNEQFF,TGTGCCAGCAGCTTAGAGTCTAGCGGGGCAAGCTCCTACAATGAGCAGTTCTTC
TRBJ1-1,16,once,TRBD1,TRBV9,CASSIGTGGAGTEAFF,TGTGCCAGCAGCATCGGGACAGGGGGCGCAGGGACTGAAGCTTTCTTT
TRBJ1-2,12,-,-,TRBV19,CASSVVLSGYTF,TGTGCCAGTAGTGTGGTGTTGAGTGGCTACACCTTC
TRBJ1-1,17,-,-,TRBV11-2,CASSLDSGLLMNTEAFF,TGTGCCAGCAGCTTAGACAGCGGACTACTAATGAACACTGAAGCTTTCTTT